This T cell receptor beta chain was obtained from a study of T-cell memory formation after mild COVID-19. CDR3 length equals 15 residues. Losses at the gene ends were 3 bases for V and 5 bases for J; bases not matched to a gene: 6. Germline assignment: CDR1 SEHNR and CDR2 FQNEAQ (reference sequence). One entry per CDR3 protein results from TCRdb running MiXCR on the 5' RACE reads. The repertoire holds 200,000 to 250,000 distinct CDR3 sequences, over 9.5% seen once, with around 2.9% in the top ten. This clonotype was detected a few times. V is TRBV7-9 and J is TRBJ2-5; 10 positions match TRBD1. The clonotype originates from a man younger than 35 who had mild COVID-19 (a few samples of this study predate the infection). Cell type and time point are not known. The sample consisted of PBMCs or a T cell subset sorted from them (not recorded which). The CDR3 nucleotides are TGTGCCAGCAGCTTGGTGACAGGGGGCGTTGAGACCCAGTACTTC. It yields the protein CASSLVTGGVETQYF. The complete variable domain, with remaining parts taken from reference TRBV7-9 and TRBJ2-5, reads DTGVSQNPRHKITKRGQNVTFRCDPISEHNRLYWYRQTLGQGPEFLTYFQNEAQLEKSRLLSDRFSAERPKGSFSTLEIQRTEQGDSAMYLCASSLVTGGVETQYFGPGTRLLVL.